These T cell receptor beta chains were read from a single sample in a study of T-cell memory formation after mild COVID-19. TCRdb redid the calling of the 5' RACE reads with MiXCR, one entry per CDR3 protein. The sample yields 250,000 to 300,000 distinct CDR3 sequences, roughly 15% seen once. Sequenced input: PBMCs or a T cell subset sorted from them (not recorded which). The origin of the receptors is a man aged 18 to 29 who had mild COVID-19 (a few samples of this study predate the infection). Cell type and time point are not known. The CDR3 runs from the conserved cysteine through the conserved F or W. Each record gives: clone size, V gene, J gene, CDR3 length, D gene, CDR3 protein, CDR3 DNA. A D gene is named only where the DNA matches it firmly. Expanded clones get a size class; other rows say once, few or many, or leave the size out.

abundance: .; v_gene: TRBV6-5; j_gene: TRBJ2-1; len: 15; d_gene: .; CDR3aa: CASSYSGGSYNEQFF; CDR3nt: TGTGCCAGCAGTTACTCGGGAGGATCCTACAATGAGCAGTTCTTC
abundance: .; v_gene: TRBV5-1; j_gene: TRBJ1-5; len: 14; d_gene: TRBD1; CDR3aa: CASSSGTGNQPQHF; CDR3nt: TGCGCCAGCAGCTCCGGGACAGGGAACCAGCCCCAGCATTTT
abundance: few; v_gene: TRBV11-2; j_gene: TRBJ1-6; len: 16; d_gene: .; CDR3aa: CASRSRQVTSSSPLHF; CDR3nt: TGTGCCAGCAGATCAAGACAGGTCACGTCTAGTTCACCCCTCCACTTT
abundance: few; v_gene: TRBV6-1; j_gene: TRBJ2-5; len: 12; d_gene: .; CDR3aa: CASSWGKETQYF; CDR3nt: TGTGCCAGCAGCTGGGGGAAAGAGACCCAGTACTTC
abundance: few; v_gene: TRBV7-2; j_gene: TRBJ1-5; len: 13; d_gene: .; CDR3aa: CASSLSEGQPQHF; CDR3nt: TGTGCCAGCAGCTTATCGGAGGGTCAGCCCCAGCATTTT
abundance: .; v_gene: TRBV7-8; j_gene: TRBJ1-4; len: 14; d_gene: .; CDR3aa: CASSPRQPGEKLFF; CDR3nt: TGTGCCAGCAGCCCCCGACAGCCTGGTGAAAAACTGTTTTTT
abundance: .; v_gene: TRBV6-6; j_gene: TRBJ2-2; len: 14; d_gene: TRBD1; CDR3aa: CAIRQGGNTGELFF; CDR3nt: TGTGCCATACGACAGGGCGGGAACACCGGGGAGCTGTTTTTT
abundance: .; v_gene: TRBV12-3/TRBV12-4; j_gene: TRBJ2-1; len: 15; d_gene: .; CDR3aa: CASSFFPRGYNEQFF; CDR3nt: TGTGCCAGCAGTTTTTTTCCCAGGGGCTACAATGAGCAGTTCTTC
abundance: few; v_gene: TRBV24-1; j_gene: TRBJ2-5; len: 14; d_gene: TRBD1; CDR3aa: CATSDTGGEETQYF; CDR3nt: TGTGCCACCAGTGACACAGGGGGCGAAGAGACCCAGTACTTC
abundance: .; v_gene: TRBV6-2/TRBV6-3; j_gene: TRBJ1-5; len: 15; d_gene: TRBD1; CDR3aa: CASSYQDREGQPQHF; CDR3nt: TGTGCCAGCAGTTACCAGGACAGGGAGGGTCAGCCCCAGCATTTT
abundance: few; v_gene: TRBV5-1; j_gene: TRBJ2-5; len: 13; d_gene: TRBD1; CDR3aa: CASADRDLKTQYF; CDR3nt: TGCGCCAGCGCGGACAGGGATTTGAAGACCCAGTACTTC
abundance: .; v_gene: TRBV29-1; j_gene: TRBJ2-2; len: 14; d_gene: TRBD1; CDR3aa: CSVGDRGPPGELFF; CDR3nt: TGCAGCGTTGGGGACAGGGGTCCTCCCGGGGAGCTGTTTTTT
abundance: few; v_gene: TRBV3-1; j_gene: TRBJ2-5; len: 14; d_gene: TRBD1; CDR3aa: CASSREGQGETQYF; CDR3nt: TGTGCCAGCAGCCGGGAAGGACAGGGAGAGACCCAGTACTTC
abundance: few; v_gene: TRBV20-1; j_gene: TRBJ2-1; len: 15; d_gene: TRBD2; CDR3aa: CSARTTSGGVSEQFF; CDR3nt: TGCAGTGCTAGAACGACTAGCGGGGGGGTCAGTGAGCAGTTCTTC
abundance: few; v_gene: TRBV30; j_gene: TRBJ2-1; len: 13; d_gene: .; CDR3aa: CAWSATTVRGQFF; CDR3nt: TGTGCCTGGAGTGCAACGACGGTGAGAGGGCAGTTCTTC
abundance: .; v_gene: TRBV5-1; j_gene: TRBJ2-5; len: 16; d_gene: TRBD2; CDR3aa: CASSLRDGSGGETQYF; CDR3nt: TGCGCCAGCAGCTTACGGGACGGGTCGGGGGGAGAGACCCAGTACTTC
abundance: .; v_gene: TRBV28; j_gene: TRBJ2-3; len: 16; d_gene: TRBD1; CDR3aa: CASSWKPGQGTDTQYF; CDR3nt: TGTGCCAGCAGTTGGAAACCGGGACAGGGAACAGATACGCAGTATTTT
abundance: .; v_gene: TRBV7-2; j_gene: TRBJ2-2; len: 16; d_gene: TRBD1; CDR3aa: CASSLQGPTNTGELFF; CDR3nt: TGTGCCAGCAGCCTACAGGGGCCTACTAACACCGGGGAGCTGTTTTTT
abundance: .; v_gene: TRBV29-1; j_gene: TRBJ2-2; len: 13; d_gene: .; CDR3aa: CSVGVTGAGELFF; CDR3nt: TGCAGCGTTGGGGTAACGGGGGCCGGGGAGCTGTTTTTT
abundance: few; v_gene: TRBV7-9; j_gene: TRBJ1-6; len: 16; d_gene: TRBD1; CDR3aa: CASSPENRGLNSPLHF; CDR3nt: TGTGCCAGCAGCCCAGAAAACAGGGGTCTCAACTCACCCCTCCACTTT
abundance: .; v_gene: TRBV5-1; j_gene: TRBJ2-2; len: 15; d_gene: .; CDR3aa: CASSLGQPNTGELFF; CDR3nt: TGCGCCAGCAGCTTAGGACAGCCGAACACCGGGGAGCTGTTTTTT
abundance: few; v_gene: TRBV6-5; j_gene: TRBJ2-5; len: 14; d_gene: .; CDR3aa: CASSPRRGKRTQYF; CDR3nt: TGTGCCAGCTCCCCAAGACGGGGAAAGAGGACCCAGTACTTC